These 23 T cell receptor beta chains were all obtained from the same sample, sequenced in a study of beta chain features in type 1 diabetes. Their recognized antigens are unknown. Every isolated RNA sample was fully reverse transcribed, so sequencing captured expressed TCRB transcripts. Measured with immunoSEQ multiplex PCR; TCRdb has only the in-frame clones, and not every one. The sample has 680,000 or so clones, around an eighth seen once. Regarding the study as a whole: Shortening of TCRB CDR3s, moderate but significant, appeared in all four CD4+ subsets of Type 1 diabetes patients.

Specimen: naive CD4+ T cells from blood. The source of these receptors is a man aged 18 to 30 with type 1 diabetes.

V usage is TRBV27 and J usage is TRBJ2-2, with 9 bases fitting TRBD1. The CDR3 runs 15 residues. V shed 4 bases, J shed 5 bases, and the junction held 5 bases outside the gene matches. The germline CDR1 and CDR2 sequences are MNHEY and SMNVEV (reference sequence). In DNA, the CDR3 is TGTGCCAGCAGTTGGGGACAGGGAAGTACCGGGGAGCTGTTTTTT. Protein sequence: CASSWGQGSTGELFF.

DNA for the CDR3: TGCGCCAGCAGCTTCCTGGGACTATCTTCCTACAATGAGCAGTTCTTC. It is translated as CASSFLGLSSYNEQFF. The chain combines TRBV5-1 with TRBJ2-1; 7 bases match TRBD2. The CDR3 covers 16 residues. CDR1 is SGHRS and CDR2 is YFSETQ in the germline V gene. V shed 2 bases and J 1 base; nucleotides not matched to a gene: 6.

The V call is TRBV18, the J call TRBJ2-7, with D tentatively TRBD1 or TRBD2 (5 bases each). Trimming removed 6 bases from V and 3 bases from J, with 18 bases in between. Germline V gene sequence: CDR1 KGHSH, CDR2 LQKENI. CDR3 size: 15 residues. The CDR3 loop reads CASSRDPGGDYEQYF. As DNA, the CDR3 is TGTGCCAGCTCTCGGGATCCTGGGGGAGACTACGAGCAGTACTTC.

This clone was counted between two and nine times. This chain joins TRBV25-1 and TRBJ1-2; 9 bases agree with TRBD1. This CDR3 spans 13 amino acids. V was pared by 6 bases and J by 4 bases, with 3 bases of the junction left unmatched. Germline CDR1 reads MGHDK; CDR2 reads SYGVNS. CDR3 in amino acids: CASSLTGGYGYTF. CDR3 coding DNA: TGTGCCAGCAGCCTGACAGGGGGCTATGGCTACACCTTC.

The chain joins TRBV10-3 to TRBJ2-1; 7 bases are shared with TRBD1. The CDR3 is made up of 12 amino acids. The trim removed 5 bases at V and 8 bases at J, leaving 3 bases unmatched. In germline, CDR1 is ENHRY, CDR2 SYGVKD. The CDR3, as DNA: TGTGCCATCAGTCGACAGGGAGATGAGCAGTTCTTC. Protein sequence: CAISRQGDEQFF.

Only a few counts were recorded for this clone. The V call is TRBV6-1, the J call TRBJ1-1; D possibly corresponds to TRBD1 (5 bases). Germline-derived CDR1 and CDR2 are MNHNS and SASEGT. The length of the CDR3 is 15 residues. V was clipped by 3 bases and J by 8 bases, with 19 bases between them. The CDR3 DNA is TGTGCCAGCAGTGAGGACCCAGGCGGGGGAGAAGAAGCTTTCTTT. Amino acid sequence: CASSEDPGGGEEAFF.

This clone came up a few times. This chain's CDR3 is CASSSRVRSYEQYF. The CDR3 DNA is TGTGCCAGCAGCTCCCGTGTCCGCTCCTACGAGCAGTACTTC. The chain carries TRBV7-6 and TRBJ2-7, with D unclear. V was cut by 4 bases and J by 0 bases, with 10 bases left in between. The CDR3 length is 14 residues. Germline V gene sequence: CDR1 SGHVS, CDR2 FNYEAQ.

This clone occurred a few times. CDR3 in DNA: TGTGCCAGCAGCTTTAAGGGAACAGATACGCAGTATTTT. Its translation is CASSFKGTDTQYF. This chain uses TRBV5-6 with TRBJ2-3; D is unresolved. This CDR3 spans 13 amino acids. V gave up 2 bases and J gave up 3 bases, with 7 bases separating them. Germline-derived CDR1 and CDR2 are SGHDT and YYEEEE.

The DNA for the CDR3 is TGCGCCAGCAGCTTTGCGGGACAGGGCGATGATTACTATGGCTACACCTTC. Translating it yields CASSFAGQGDDYYGYTF. The chain employs TRBV5-1 and TRBJ1-2, with 9 nucleotides matching TRBD1. Germline values: CDR1 SGHRS, CDR2 YFSETQ. This CDR3 region has 17 residues. V lost 2 bases and J lost 3; bases outside the gene matches: 11.

The chain recombines TRBV27 with TRBJ2-5; 7 bases match TRBD1. Germline assignment: CDR1 MNHEY and CDR2 SMNVEV (reference sequence). This CDR3 region has 14 residues. V shed 2 bases, J shed 3 bases, and the junction held 3 bases outside the gene matches. CDR3 coding DNA: TGTGCCAGCAGTTTAATGGGGACAGAAGAGACCCAGTACTTC. Translation gives CASSLMGTEETQYF.

The V gene is TRBV15, the J gene TRBJ2-7; 11 bases fit TRBD2. V shed 3 bases and J 1 base; nucleotides not matched to a gene: 14. Germline values: CDR1 LNHNV, CDR2 YYDKDF (reference sequence). The CDR3 has 19 amino acids. CDR3 sequence (DNA): TGTGCCACCAGCAGCGCTAGGGGGCTGACTAGCGGGGCATCCTACGAGCAGTACTTC. Protein: CATSSARGLTSGASYEQYF. The full variable domain, with the rest looked up from reference TRBV15 and TRBJ2-7, is DAMVIQNPRYQVTQFGKPVTLSCSQTLNHNVMYWYQQKSSQAPKLLFHYYDKDFNNEADTPDNFQSRRPNTSFCFLDIRSPGLGDTAMYLCATSSARGLTSGASYEQYFGPGTRLTVT.

The chain is built from TRBV30 and TRBJ2-5, with unresolved D. V was shortened by 2 bases and J by 5 bases, with 9 bases between the two germline ends. Germline V gene data show CDR1 as GTSNPN and CDR2 as SVGIG (reference sequence). The CDR3 sequence is 12 residues long. The CDR3, as DNA: TGTGCCTGGAGTCTCCCGCCGGAGACCCAGTACTTC. Translation gives CAWSLPPETQYF. Full variable domain (rest looked up from reference TRBV30 and TRBJ2-5): SQTIHQWPATLVQPVGSPLSLECTVEGTSNPNLYWYRQAAGRGLQLLFYSVGIGQISSEVPQNLSASRPQDRQFILSSKKLLLSDSGFYLCAWSLPPETQYFGPGTRLLVL.

This clone was counted a few times. The chain uses TRBV12-5 and TRBJ1-5, with D unresolved. The CDR3 runs 14 residues. Trimming removed 0 bases from V and 6 bases from J, with 9 bases in between. In germline, CDR1 is LGHNT, CDR2 FRNRAP. The CDR3 loop is CASGLVGLGQPQHF. The CDR3 bases are TGTGCTAGTGGTTTGGTGGGTTTGGGTCAGCCCCAGCATTTT.

V and J are TRBV7-9 and TRBJ1-1; 8 bases are shared with TRBD1. Germline-derived CDR1 and CDR2 are SEHNR and FQNEAQ (reference sequence). After removal of 7 bases from V and 4 bases from J, the junction contained 8 bases not matched to a gene. The CDR3 has 14 residues. CDR3 nucleotides: TGTGCCAGCATCAGGACAGGGTGGGGCACTGAAGCTTTCTTT. Amino acid sequence: CASIRTGWGTEAFF.

This clone was recorded a few times. The chain links TRBV2 to TRBJ2-7, with TRBD1 identical over 10 bases. The CDR3 consists of 18 residues. Germline V CDR1 and CDR2: SNHLY, FYNNEI. The V and J ends lost 3 bases and 3 bases, in that order; junction bases with no gene match: 14. The CDR3 DNA sequence: TGTGCCAGCAGTGATGCCCTCCGACCCAGGACAGGGGGCTACGAGCAGTACTTC. Translated: CASSDALRPRTGGYEQYF.

J is TRBJ1-4 and V is TRBV6-6; no clear D. Trimming removed 2 bases at V and 8 bases at J, with 6 bases between. Germline CDR1 MNHNY, CDR2 SVGAGI (reference sequence). The CDR3 contains 12 residues. The CDR3 spells CASSYLQEKLFF. CDR3 coding DNA: TGTGCCAGCAGTTACCTTCAGGAAAAACTGTTTTTT.

The rearrangement uses TRBV30 and TRBJ2-3, with D maybe TRBD2 (6 bases). The germline V gene encodes CDR1 GTSNPN and CDR2 SVGIG (reference sequence). This CDR3 has 14 amino acids. Trimming took off 4 bases at V and 2 bases at J, with 13 bases between the two ends. The CDR3 spells CAWIRGLITDTQYF. The CDR3 DNA is TGTGCCTGGATCCGGGGACTCATCACAGATACGCAGTATTTT. Based on the CDR3 plus reference TRBV30 and TRBJ2-3, the full variable domain is SQTIHQWPATLVQPVGSPLSLECTVEGTSNPNLYWYRQAAGRGLQLLFYSVGIGQISSEVPQNLSASRPQDRQFILSSKKLLLSDSGFYLCAWIRGLITDTQYFGPGTRLTVL.

This chain joins TRBV18 and TRBJ2-7; TRBD1 matches 9 bases. The length of the CDR3 is 15 residues. Germline V CDR1 and CDR2: KGHSH, LQKENI. V was clipped by 1 base and J by 4 bases; unmatched bases: 5. The CDR3 protein is CASSPRQGVRYEQYF. The DNA for the CDR3 is TGTGCCAGCTCACCACGACAGGGGGTCCGATACGAGCAGTACTTC. The whole variable domain, remainder taken from reference TRBV18 and TRBJ2-7, is NAGVMQNPRHLVRRRGQEARLRCSPMKGHSHVYWYRQLPEEGLKFMVYLQKENIIDESGMPKERFSAEFPKEGPSILRIQQVVRGDSAAYFCASSPRQGVRYEQYFGPGTRLTVT.

This sequence joins TRBV10-3 and TRBJ2-5, with D maybe TRBD2 (5 bases). Per germline, CDR1 ENHRY and CDR2 SYGVKD. The CDR3 extends over 14 amino acids. With 10 bases removed from V and 1 base from J, the gap between germline ends came to 16 bases. The CDR3 is CATRDSTVQETQYF. The DNA for the CDR3 is TGTGCCACGAGGGATTCGACCGTCCAAGAGACCCAGTACTTC.

This chain joins TRBV28 and TRBJ1-5, with D unclear. The CDR3 has 15 residues. Germline-derived CDR1 and CDR2 are MDHEN and SYDVKM. Trimming pared 5 bases from V and 0 bases from J, leaving 11 bases between. The CDR3 sequence is CASSNTAYSNQPQHF. In DNA form, the CDR3 reads TGTGCCAGCAGTAATACAGCATATAGCAATCAGCCCCAGCATTTT.

The chain combines TRBV5-6 with TRBJ1-3, with D possibly matching TRBD1 (6 bases). Trimming left V 5 bases short and J 1 base short, with 13 bases between. CDR1 SGHDT and CDR2 YYEEEE come from the germline V gene. The CDR3 runs to 15 residues. This CDR3 reads CASSQLQGSGNTIYF. CDR3 sequence (DNA): TGTGCCAGCAGTCAATTACAGGGATCTGGAAACACCATATATTTT.

In nucleotides, the CDR3 is TGCGCCAGCAGCTTAATTCCGGACTCTGGAAACACCATATATTTT. It codes for CASSLIPDSGNTIYF. This chain connects TRBV5-1 to TRBJ1-3; no firm D call. Trimming pared 2 bases from V and 0 bases from J, leaving 9 bases between. The V gene's germline CDR1 is SGHRS and CDR2 YFSETQ. The CDR3 covers 15 residues.

The chain uses TRBV11-2 and TRBJ1-1; D is uncertain. The CDR3 is made up of 14 amino acids. Per the germline V gene, CDR1 is SGHAT and CDR2 is FQNNGV. Trimming stripped 3 bases from V and 6 bases from J, with 14 bases between. The DNA of the CDR3 is TGTGCCAGCAGCTTGGGCATAGGAGGATCTGAAGCTTTCTTT. This codes for CASSLGIGGSEAFF.